This T cell receptor beta chain was captured by sequencing in a study of PD-1 blockade in classical Hodgkin lymphoma. Study results and limitations: TCR diversity at baseline was reported to be reduced in newly diagnosed patients relative to healthy donors. The repertoire differences lack a defined cause, possibly disease activity or prior therapy. Lower baseline TCR diversity marked trial partial responders and progressors.

Assay used: immunoSEQ multiplex PCR; TCRdb lists only in-frame clones, some missing. The sample lists tens of thousands of clones; about four fifths were seen once. Trimming took 1 base from V and 6 from J; bases not matched to a gene: 6. The CDR3 is made up of 15 amino acids. The germline gives CDR1 SGHVS, CDR2 FNYEAQ. Every patient was affected by relapse after autologous stem cell transplantation, while exposure to brentuximab vedotin was not uniform. The study recorded best responses of complete response, partial response or progressive disease. A word on this clone: What it binds is unknown.

The receptor comes from a human donor with classical Hodgkin lymphoma. The chain links TRBV7-6 to TRBJ2-3; 8 bases map to TRBD2. The specimen was peripheral blood mononuclear cells (PBMCs), collected before the second cycle of nivolumab. This CDR3 is CASSLGLAGADTQYF. The CDR3 nucleotides read TGTGCCAGCAGCTTAGGTCTAGCGGGCGCCGATACGCAGTATTTT.